A selection of T cell receptor beta chains follows, all from one sample in a study of identical twins. Using its own MiXCR run on the 5' RACE reads, TCRdb lists one record per CDR3 protein. The table includes some 1,700,000 distinct CDR3 sequences, around 29% detected once. What was sequenced was cord blood. The receptors were gathered from a newborn girl in good health. CDR3s include the opening cysteine and the closing phenylalanine or tryptophan. The D gene is left open where the match is weak. Not all rows give a size; the values are once, few, many and, for expanded clones, a class.

V: TRBV20-1; D: TRBD2; J: TRBJ2-3; size: few; CDR3: CSASDGRGANTDTQYF; DNA: TGCAGTGCTAGTGACGGGCGGGGGGCAAATACAGATACGCAGTATTTT
V: TRBV29-1; D: NA; J: TRBJ2-5; size: NA; CDR3: CSGLEETQYF; DNA: TGCAGTGGGTTGGAAGAGACCCAGTACTTC
V: TRBV6-1; D: NA; J: TRBJ1-2; size: many; CDR3: CATQRVNYGYTF; DNA: TGTGCCACCCAGCGGGTTAACTATGGCTACACCTTC
V: TRBV27; D: TRBD1; J: TRBJ2-7; size: NA; CDR3: CASSLSDRAGNYF; DNA: TGTGCCAGCAGTTTATCAGACAGGGCTGGGAACTACTTC
V: TRBV28; D: NA; J: TRBJ1-2; size: NA; CDR3: CASRDTWGYTF; DNA: TGTGCCAGCAGGGATACATGGGGCTACACCTTC
V: TRBV5-1; D: NA; J: TRBJ2-3; size: many; CDR3: CASSSTAADTQYF; DNA: TGCGCCAGCAGCTCAACAGCGGCCGATACGCAGTATTTT
V: TRBV5-1; D: NA; J: TRBJ2-7; size: NA; CDR3: CASRPPGKGSYEQYF; DNA: TGCGCCAGCAGGCCCCCGGGTAAAGGGTCCTACGAGCAGTACTTC
V: TRBV24-1; D: NA; J: TRBJ2-3; size: NA; CDR3: CVTSDEITGSADTQYF; DNA: TGTGTCACCAGTGATGAGATTACAGGGAGTGCAGATACGCAGTATTTT
V: TRBV4-2; D: NA; J: TRBJ1-1; size: NA; CDR3: CASSQSSGFTEAFF; DNA: TGTGCCAGCAGCCAATCCTCAGGGTTCACTGAAGCTTTCTTT
V: TRBV24-1; D: NA; J: TRBJ2-5; size: few; CDR3: CATSGSADSETQYF; DNA: TGTGCCACCAGTGGTTCAGCGGACTCAGAGACCCAGTACTTC
V: TRBV4-1; D: NA; J: TRBJ2-4; size: NA; CDR3: CASSQGPGINIQYF; DNA: TGCGCCAGCAGCCAAGGGCCAGGAATAAACATTCAGTACTTC
V: TRBV6-5; D: NA; J: TRBJ1-2; size: NA; CDR3: CASILTAGGSYGYTF; DNA: TGTGCCAGCATCCTAACCGCCGGGGGCTCCTATGGCTACACCTTC
V: TRBV14; D: NA; J: TRBJ2-7; size: NA; CDR3: CASSQDRSPYEQYF; DNA: TGTGCCAGCAGCCAAGACAGGAGCCCCTACGAGCAGTACTTC
V: TRBV5-1; D: NA; J: TRBJ1-2; size: NA; CDR3: CASSLDTGFEGGYTF; DNA: TGCGCCAGCAGCTTGGATACAGGGTTCGAGGGGGGCTACACCTTC
V: TRBV5-8; D: NA; J: TRBJ1-2; size: NA; CDR3: CASSPILGYGYGYTF; DNA: TGTGCCAGCAGCCCAATATTAGGGTACGGCTATGGCTACACCTTC
V: TRBV21-1; D: NA; J: TRBJ2-1; size: NA; CDR3: CASSRGPRSYNEQFF; DNA: TGTGCCAGCAGCCGAGGACCTCGCTCCTACAATGAGCAGTTCTTC
V: TRBV6-5; D: NA; J: TRBJ1-4; size: few; CDR3: CASKRLSNEKLFF; DNA: TGTGCCAGCAAAAGGCTCTCTAATGAAAAACTGTTTTTT
V: TRBV7-8; D: NA; J: TRBJ2-6; size: few; CDR3: CASSLATLVSGANVLTF; DNA: TGTGCCAGCAGCTTAGCTACTCTCGTCTCTGGGGCCAACGTCCTGACTTTC
V: TRBV7-2; D: TRBD1; J: TRBJ1-5; size: NA; CDR3: CASSSTRTGLNQPQHF; DNA: TGTGCCAGCAGCTCCACAAGGACAGGCCTCAATCAGCCCCAGCATTTT
V: TRBV24-1; D: NA; J: TRBJ1-5; size: many; CDR3: CATSGGSNQPQHF; DNA: TGTGCCACCAGTGGTGGGTCCAATCAGCCCCAGCATTTT
V: TRBV11-2; D: TRBD1; J: TRBJ2-7; size: few; CDR3: CASSLLAWGQRSYEQYF; DNA: TGTGCCAGCAGCCTCCTCGCCTGGGGACAGCGTTCCTACGAGCAGTACTTC
V: TRBV27; D: NA; J: TRBJ1-6; size: few; CDR3: CATGPYNSPLHF; DNA: TGTGCCACCGGACCCTATAATTCACCCCTCCACTTT
V: TRBV20-1; D: TRBD2; J: TRBJ2-5; size: NA; CDR3: CSSGAGALQETQYF; DNA: TGCAGTTCGGGAGCGGGAGCGCTCCAAGAGACCCAGTACTTC
V: TRBV10-1; D: NA; J: TRBJ2-7; size: NA; CDR3: CASTRLVVYEQYF; DNA: TGCGCCAGCACCAGACTAGTAGTTTACGAGCAGTACTTC
V: TRBV11-2; D: NA; J: TRBJ2-7; size: many; CDR3: CASSLRRQTYEQYF; DNA: TGTGCCAGCAGCTTACGTAGGCAGACCTACGAGCAGTACTTC
V: TRBV20-1; D: NA; J: TRBJ2-7; size: few; CDR3: CSASKQSYEQYF; DNA: TGCAGTGCTAGCAAGCAGTCCTACGAGCAGTACTTC
V: TRBV10-3; D: NA; J: TRBJ2-2; size: NA; CDR3: CAISDRQNTGELFF; DNA: TGTGCCATCAGTGACAGACAGAACACCGGGGAGCTGTTTTTT
V: TRBV29-1; D: TRBD2; J: TRBJ2-1; size: many; CDR3: CSVEDPLAGSSYNEQFF; DNA: TGCAGCGTTGAAGATCCCCTAGCGGGGAGCTCCTACAATGAGCAGTTCTTC
V: TRBV6-1; D: NA; J: TRBJ1-2; size: many; CDR3: CASSELDTLYGYTF; DNA: TGTGCCAGCAGTGAATTGGACACCCTCTACGGCTACACCTTC
V: TRBV18; D: TRBD2; J: TRBJ2-7; size: few; CDR3: CASSPTGRGGSYEQYF; DNA: TGTGCCAGCTCACCCACCGGGCGGGGGGGCTCCTACGAGCAGTACTTC
V: TRBV7-8; D: NA; J: TRBJ2-3; size: few; CDR3: CASSLGYREIADTQYF; DNA: TGTGCCAGCAGCTTAGGGTACCGGGAAATAGCAGATACGCAGTATTTT
V: TRBV4-1; D: NA; J: TRBJ2-1; size: few; CDR3: CASSQELVPYEQFF; DNA: TGCGCCAGCAGCCAAGAACTAGTGCCATATGAGCAGTTCTTC
V: TRBV27; D: TRBD1; J: TRBJ1-2; size: many; CDR3: CASSFMGQDSRNYGYTF; DNA: TGTGCCAGCAGTTTTATGGGACAGGATTCTAGGAACTATGGCTACACCTTC
V: TRBV28; D: NA; J: TRBJ2-7; size: once; CDR3: CASSPAGTRGGEQYF; DNA: TGTGCCAGCAGCCCCGCTGGGACCCGGGGAGGCGAGCAGTACTTC
V: TRBV30; D: NA; J: TRBJ1-1; size: few; CDR3: CAWSAGPMNTEAFF; DNA: TGTGCCTGGAGCGCCGGGCCGATGAACACTGAAGCTTTCTTT
V: TRBV6-6; D: TRBD1; J: TRBJ1-6; size: few; CDR3: CASTMIDRGNSPLHF; DNA: TGTGCCAGCACCATGATCGACAGGGGTAATTCACCCCTCCACTTT
V: TRBV6-2/TRBV6-3; D: NA; J: TRBJ2-3; size: few; CDR3: CATRADSTDTQYF; DNA: TGTGCCACAAGAGCGGACAGCACAGATACGCAGTATTTT